These T cell receptor beta chains were read from a single sample in a study of blood T cell repertoires in COVID-19. The protocol was immunoSEQ multiplex PCR, while the TCRdb copy is restricted to in-frame clones and leaves out a portion. Among 90,000 to 100,000 clones listed, roughly 80% were seen once. Sequencing input: peripheral blood. These receptors came from a man between 65 and 80 years old with active or convalescent COVID-19. Each CDR3 is given with its conserved first and last residue. Each record gives: J gene, D gene, V gene, clone size, CDR3 protein, CDR3 DNA. The D gene is left open where the match is weak. Size values are once, few and many counts, or a class for expanded clones, and some rows have none.

J gene: TRBJ1-5; D gene: -; V gene: TRBV6-5; clone size: -; CDR3 protein: CASSTQGNQPQHF; CDR3 DNA: TGTGCCAGCAGTACACAGGGAAATCAGCCCCAGCATTTT
J gene: TRBJ2-6; D gene: -; V gene: TRBV19; clone size: -; CDR3 protein: CASSIAGSSGANVLTF; CDR3 DNA: TGTGCCAGTAGTATAGCGGGAAGTTCTGGGGCCAACGTCCTGACTTTC
J gene: TRBJ1-1; D gene: -; V gene: TRBV19; clone size: few; CDR3 protein: CASTRYGMNTEAFF; CDR3 DNA: TGTGCCAGTACCCGGTACGGGATGAACACTGAAGCTTTCTTT
J gene: TRBJ1-5; D gene: -; V gene: TRBV3-1/TRBV3-2; clone size: -; CDR3 protein: CASSQGTVSNQPQHF; CDR3 DNA: TGTGCCAGCAGCCAAGGGACAGTTAGCAATCAGCCCCAGCATTTT
J gene: TRBJ1-3; D gene: TRBD1; V gene: TRBV7-8; clone size: -; CDR3 protein: CASSRGQGGNTIYF; CDR3 DNA: TGTGCCAGCAGCCGAGGACAGGGGGGAAACACCATATATTTT
J gene: TRBJ2-7; D gene: -; V gene: TRBV3-1/TRBV3-2; clone size: few; CDR3 protein: CASSQTISSSYEQYF; CDR3 DNA: TGTGCCAGCAGCCAAACCATCTCGAGCTCCTACGAGCAGTACTTC
J gene: TRBJ2-5; D gene: -; V gene: TRBV12-3/TRBV12-4; clone size: few; CDR3 protein: CASSPQNQETQYF; CDR3 DNA: TGTGCCAGCAGTCCCCAGAACCAAGAGACCCAGTACTTC
J gene: TRBJ1-2; D gene: -; V gene: TRBV11-3; clone size: once; CDR3 protein: CASSLNRDNGYTF; CDR3 DNA: TGTGCCAGCAGCTTAAACAGGGATAATGGCTACACCTTC
J gene: TRBJ2-3; D gene: -; V gene: TRBV18; clone size: -; CDR3 protein: CASSPGRGAGTDTQYF; CDR3 DNA: TGTGCCAGCTCACCCGGGAGAGGGGCCGGTACAGATACGCAGTATTTT
J gene: TRBJ2-2; D gene: TRBD2; V gene: TRBV3-1/TRBV3-2; clone size: -; CDR3 protein: CASRGLAANTGELFF; CDR3 DNA: TGTGCCAGCAGGGGACTAGCAGCGAACACCGGGGAGCTGTTTTTT
J gene: TRBJ1-6; D gene: -; V gene: TRBV5-1; clone size: -; CDR3 protein: CASSFTEGYNSPLHF; CDR3 DNA: TGCGCCAGCAGCTTCACGGAGGGCTATAATTCACCCCTCCACTTT
J gene: TRBJ2-4; D gene: -; V gene: TRBV4-3; clone size: -; CDR3 protein: CASSQGRGAGLAKNIQYF; CDR3 DNA: TGCGCCAGCAGCCAAGGTCGGGGGGCCGGGTTAGCCAAAAACATTCAGTACTTC
J gene: TRBJ1-1; D gene: -; V gene: TRBV7-9; clone size: once; CDR3 protein: CASSLAEAVRGAFF; CDR3 DNA: TGTGCCAGCAGCTTAGCGGAAGCAGTCAGAGGGGCTTTCTTT
J gene: TRBJ1-2; D gene: -; V gene: TRBV14; clone size: -; CDR3 protein: CASSQLTARGYTF; CDR3 DNA: TGTGCCAGCAGCCAATTGACAGCCCGCGGCTACACCTTC
J gene: TRBJ1-1; D gene: TRBD1; V gene: TRBV11-2; clone size: -; CDR3 protein: CASSRTGGLMNTEAFF; CDR3 DNA: TGTGCCAGCAGTAGGACAGGGGGCCTGATGAACACTGAAGCTTTCTTT
J gene: TRBJ2-7; D gene: -; V gene: TRBV30; clone size: -; CDR3 protein: CAWSVLSRIPYEQYF; CDR3 DNA: TGTGCCTGGAGTGTACTGTCCCGCATCCCCTACGAGCAGTACTTC
J gene: TRBJ2-5; D gene: -; V gene: TRBV29-1; clone size: -; CDR3 protein: CSDREGQETQYF; CDR3 DNA: TGCAGCGACAGGGAGGGTCAAGAGACCCAGTACTTC
J gene: TRBJ1-1; D gene: -; V gene: TRBV2; clone size: -; CDR3 protein: CASRGSPGSDEAFF; CDR3 DNA: TGTGCCAGCAGAGGATCCCCAGGGTCGGATGAAGCTTTCTTT
J gene: TRBJ1-2; D gene: -; V gene: TRBV11-2; clone size: -; CDR3 protein: CASSPQQDGYTF; CDR3 DNA: TGTGCCAGCAGCCCACAGCAGGATGGCTACACCTTC
J gene: TRBJ1-1; D gene: -; V gene: TRBV11-3; clone size: -; CDR3 protein: CASSLAGQMNTEAFF; CDR3 DNA: TGTGCCAGCAGCTTAGCAGGACAAATGAACACTGAAGCTTTCTTT
J gene: TRBJ2-3; D gene: -; V gene: TRBV11-2; clone size: -; CDR3 protein: CASSLVAVPDTQYF; CDR3 DNA: TGTGCCAGCAGCTTAGTGGCAGTACCAGATACGCAGTATTTT
J gene: TRBJ2-1; D gene: -; V gene: TRBV5-8; clone size: -; CDR3 protein: CASSSEGGSSYNEQFF; CDR3 DNA: TGTGCCAGCAGCTCTGAGGGGGGGAGCTCCTACAATGAGCAGTTCTTC
J gene: TRBJ1-2; D gene: TRBD1; V gene: TRBV5-1; clone size: -; CDR3 protein: CASSLDRDRGGYTF; CDR3 DNA: TGCGCCAGCAGCTTGGATAGGGACAGGGGTGGCTACACCTTC
J gene: TRBJ1-1; D gene: TRBD1; V gene: TRBV6-5; clone size: -; CDR3 protein: CASSTGTGNTEAFF; CDR3 DNA: TGTGCCAGCAGTACAGGGACAGGGAACACTGAAGCTTTCTTT
J gene: TRBJ2-1; D gene: TRBD2; V gene: TRBV5-8; clone size: -; CDR3 protein: CASSKGLAASNEQFF; CDR3 DNA: TGTGCCAGCAGCAAGGGACTAGCGGCTTCCAATGAGCAGTTCTTC
J gene: TRBJ1-2; D gene: -; V gene: TRBV2; clone size: -; CDR3 protein: CASSDDKNYGYTF; CDR3 DNA: TGTGCCAGCAGTGACGACAAAAACTATGGCTACACCTTC
J gene: TRBJ1-1; D gene: -; V gene: TRBV6-2/TRBV6-3; clone size: -; CDR3 protein: CASSYGHIMNTEAFF; CDR3 DNA: TGTGCCAGCAGTTACGGACACATCATGAACACTGAAGCTTTCTTT
J gene: TRBJ2-4; D gene: -; V gene: TRBV21-1; clone size: -; CDR3 protein: CASSDPRTGGCSQGLKNIQYF; CDR3 DNA: TGTGCCAGCAGCGACCCCCGGACAGGGGGGTGTTCTCAAGGGCTCAAAAACATTCAGTACTTC
J gene: TRBJ2-3; D gene: -; V gene: TRBV2; clone size: once; CDR3 protein: CASVRGGNTDTQYF; CDR3 DNA: TGTGCCAGCGTGAGGGGGGGGAACACAGATACGCAGTATTTT
J gene: TRBJ2-7; D gene: TRBD1; V gene: TRBV29-1; clone size: -; CDR3 protein: CSVEGAGGREQYF; CDR3 DNA: TGCAGCGTTGAAGGAGCAGGGGGTCGCGAGCAGTACTTC
J gene: TRBJ2-7; D gene: TRBD2; V gene: TRBV5-1; clone size: -; CDR3 protein: CASGDGLAGGYEQYF; CDR3 DNA: TGCGCCAGCGGGGATGGACTAGCGGGGGGCTACGAGCAGTACTTC
J gene: TRBJ2-5; D gene: TRBD1; V gene: TRBV2; clone size: once; CDR3 protein: CASGQGQETQYF; CDR3 DNA: TGTGCCAGCGGACAGGGTCAAGAGACCCAGTACTTC
J gene: TRBJ2-2; D gene: -; V gene: TRBV9; clone size: -; CDR3 protein: CASSVGGSGNTGELFF; CDR3 DNA: TGTGCCAGCAGCGTAGGAGGTAGCGGAAACACCGGGGAGCTGTTTTTT
J gene: TRBJ2-7; D gene: TRBD2; V gene: TRBV29-1; clone size: -; CDR3 protein: CSVGRLAGAKTYEQYF; CDR3 DNA: TGCAGCGTTGGTCGGCTAGCGGGGGCCAAAACCTACGAGCAGTACTTC
J gene: TRBJ2-1; D gene: TRBD2; V gene: TRBV3-1/TRBV3-2; clone size: -; CDR3 protein: CASSQAPSGGGNEQFF; CDR3 DNA: TGTGCCAGCAGCCAAGCCCCCAGCGGGGGAGGGAATGAGCAGTTCTTC
J gene: TRBJ2-2; D gene: -; V gene: TRBV30; clone size: -; CDR3 protein: CAWSVGQRNTGELFF; CDR3 DNA: TGTGCCTGGAGTGTGGGACAACGGAACACCGGGGAGCTGTTTTTT
J gene: TRBJ1-2; D gene: TRBD1; V gene: TRBV6-5; clone size: -; CDR3 protein: CASSFRDRHYGYTF; CDR3 DNA: TGTGCCAGCAGTTTTCGGGACAGGCACTATGGCTACACCTTC
J gene: TRBJ2-1; D gene: TRBD2; V gene: TRBV9; clone size: -; CDR3 protein: CASSAGGSGGTGNEQFF; CDR3 DNA: TGTGCCAGCAGCGCCGGAGGTAGCGGGGGGACGGGGAATGAGCAGTTCTTC
J gene: TRBJ2-7; D gene: -; V gene: TRBV10-3; clone size: -; CDR3 protein: CAISESFGSYEQYF; CDR3 DNA: TGTGCCATCAGTGAGTCGTTCGGCTCCTACGAGCAGTACTTC
J gene: TRBJ2-2; D gene: TRBD2; V gene: TRBV7-3; clone size: -; CDR3 protein: CASSAGRENTGELFF; CDR3 DNA: TGTGCCAGCAGCGCCGGGAGGGAAAACACCGGGGAGCTGTTTTTT
J gene: TRBJ2-4; D gene: -; V gene: TRBV3-1/TRBV3-2; clone size: -; CDR3 protein: CASSQVGGLAKNIQYF; CDR3 DNA: TGTGCCAGCAGCCAAGTTGGGGGGTTGGCCAAAAACATTCAGTACTTC
J gene: TRBJ2-5; D gene: -; V gene: TRBV5-1; clone size: -; CDR3 protein: CASSVGQPQETQYF; CDR3 DNA: TGCGCCAGCAGCGTTGGACAGCCACAAGAGACCCAGTACTTC
J gene: TRBJ1-5; D gene: -; V gene: TRBV24-1; clone size: -; CDR3 protein: CATSAGHGSNQPQHF; CDR3 DNA: TGTGCCACCAGTGCGGGACACGGAAGCAATCAGCCCCAGCATTTT
J gene: TRBJ1-6; D gene: -; V gene: TRBV12-2; clone size: once; CDR3 protein: CALLCAAPDRGNSPLHF; CDR3 DNA: TGTGCACTACTTTGCGCAGCCCCCGACAGGGGAAATTCACCCCTCCACTTT
J gene: TRBJ1-2; D gene: TRBD1; V gene: TRBV13; clone size: -; CDR3 protein: CASSLRTDRAYGYTF; CDR3 DNA: TGTGCCAGCAGCCTCCGTACGGACAGGGCCTATGGCTACACCTTC
J gene: TRBJ2-3; D gene: -; V gene: TRBV4-2; clone size: once; CDR3 protein: CASSLAPSTDTQYF; CDR3 DNA: TGTGCCAGCAGCCTCGCTCCGAGTACAGATACGCAGTATTTT
J gene: TRBJ2-1; D gene: TRBD2; V gene: TRBV12-3/TRBV12-4; clone size: medium-sized; CDR3 protein: CASSFPSGDEQFF; CDR3 DNA: TGTGCCAGCAGTTTTCCTAGCGGGGATGAGCAGTTCTTC
J gene: TRBJ2-7; D gene: TRBD1; V gene: TRBV6-1; clone size: -; CDR3 protein: CASDPGQALEQYF; CDR3 DNA: TGTGCCAGCGATCCGGGACAGGCTCTCGAGCAGTACTTC
J gene: TRBJ1-2; D gene: TRBD1; V gene: TRBV6-5; clone size: -; CDR3 protein: CASSYRQGYGYTF; CDR3 DNA: TGTGCCAGCAGTTACCGACAGGGCTATGGCTACACCTTC